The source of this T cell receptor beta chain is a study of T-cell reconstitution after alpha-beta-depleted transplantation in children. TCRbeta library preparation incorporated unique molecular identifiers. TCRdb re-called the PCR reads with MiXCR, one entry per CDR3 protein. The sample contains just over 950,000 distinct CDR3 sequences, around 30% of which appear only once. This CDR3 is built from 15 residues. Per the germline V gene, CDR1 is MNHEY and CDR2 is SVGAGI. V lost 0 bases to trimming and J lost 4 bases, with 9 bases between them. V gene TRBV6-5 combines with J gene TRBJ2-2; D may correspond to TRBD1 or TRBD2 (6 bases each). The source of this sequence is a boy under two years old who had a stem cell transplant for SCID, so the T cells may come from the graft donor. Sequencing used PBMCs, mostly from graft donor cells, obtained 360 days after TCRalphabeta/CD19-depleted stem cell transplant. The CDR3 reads CASSYSGGSTGELFF. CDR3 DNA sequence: TGTGCCAGCAGTTACTCGGGGGGCTCCACCGGGGAGCTGTTTTTT.